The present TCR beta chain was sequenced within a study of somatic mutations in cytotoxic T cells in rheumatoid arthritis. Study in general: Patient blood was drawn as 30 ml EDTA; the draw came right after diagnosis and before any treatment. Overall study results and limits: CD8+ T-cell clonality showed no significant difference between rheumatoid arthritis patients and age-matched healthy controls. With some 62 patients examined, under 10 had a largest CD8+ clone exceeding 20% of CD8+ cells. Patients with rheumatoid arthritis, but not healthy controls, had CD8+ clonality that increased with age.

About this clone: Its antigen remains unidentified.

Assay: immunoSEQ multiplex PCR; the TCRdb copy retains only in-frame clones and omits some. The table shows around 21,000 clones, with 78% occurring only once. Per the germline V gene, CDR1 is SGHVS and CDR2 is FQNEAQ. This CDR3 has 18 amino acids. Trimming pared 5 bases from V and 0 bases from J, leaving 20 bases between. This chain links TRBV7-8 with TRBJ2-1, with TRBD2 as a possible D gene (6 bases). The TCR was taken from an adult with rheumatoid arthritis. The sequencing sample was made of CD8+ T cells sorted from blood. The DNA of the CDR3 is TGTGCCAGCAGCGTATTCTCTCGCGGGGAAAGCTCCTACAATGAGCAGTTCTTC. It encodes CASSVFSRGESSYNEQFF. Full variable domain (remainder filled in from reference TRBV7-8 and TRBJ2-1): GAGVSQSPRYKVAKRGQDVALRCDPISGHVSLFWYQQALGQGPEFLTYFQNEAQLDKSGLPSDRFFAERPEGSVSTLKIQRTQQEDSAVYLCASSVFSRGESSYNEQFFGPGTRLTVL.